Sequencing of this TCR beta chain was carried out in a study of Graves' ophthalmopathy and Graves' hyperthyroidism. Turning to the study itself: The collection of peripheral blood took place at initial diagnosis, before any treatment. Study-wide results and caveats: Blood repertoires reportedly contained most expanded thyroid clonotypes above 0.001 frequency. A 13-signature model separated ophthalmopathy from stable hyperthyroidism, reaching around 89% sensitivity and roughly 81% specificity cross-validated.

Amplification from RNA transcripts yielded the TCR beta CDR3 regions. HTBI-primed RT-PCR formed the first round, and a multiplex PCR formed the second. One entry per CDR3 protein results from TCRdb running MiXCR on the multiplex PCR reads. The data hold more than 300,000 distinct CDR3 sequences, with about a sixth observed a single time. This clonotype appeared many times. Its matching antigen is unknown. The CDR3 sequence is 14 residues long. The ends were cut back, 2 bases at V and 5 bases at J, with 12 bases in the middle. Stable hyperthyroidism meant no ophthalmopathy within 18 months of follow-up.

The sample consisted of peripheral blood. This receptor was obtained from an adult woman with stable Graves' hyperthyroidism. This chain links TRBV12-3 or TRBV12-4 with TRBJ1-2, with D perhaps matching TRBD1 (5 bases). CDR3 in DNA: TGTGCCAGCAGTTTAAAGGGGTTGGGATATGGCTACACCTTC. Protein: CASSLKGLGYGYTF.